This is a list of T cell receptor beta chains from one sample in a study of T cell repertoires in cytomegalovirus infection. TCRdb independently ran MiXCR on the reads; one entry per CDR3 protein. The repertoire holds roughly 300,000 distinct CDR3 sequences, with 25% as singletons. Sequenced: PBMCs. The receptors here all came from a human donor in good health (CMV status not recorded). Some clones in this sample may be carry-over from other donors' samples. Both conserved end residues are part of each CDR3. Fields, in order: J gene, V gene, clone size, D gene, CDR3 DNA, CDR3 protein. The D gene is left open where the match is weak. Size is omitted from some rows. Given values are once, few, many or a class for expanded clones.

j_gene: TRBJ1-1
v_gene: TRBV29-1
abundance: .
d_gene: .
CDR3nt: TGCAGCGCCGCCCAGTCTGGAGGGGGCACTGAAGCTTTCTTT
CDR3aa: CSAAQSGGGTEAFF

j_gene: TRBJ2-3
v_gene: TRBV6-2/TRBV6-3
abundance: .
d_gene: TRBD2
CDR3nt: TGTGCCAGCAGTTACCCGACCGCCGGGACTAGCGGGGGGAGCACAGATACGCAGTATTTT
CDR3aa: CASSYPTAGTSGGSTDTQYF

j_gene: TRBJ2-3
v_gene: TRBV12-3/TRBV12-4
abundance: .
d_gene: TRBD2
CDR3nt: TGTGCCAGCAGTTTACAAGCGGGGCAAATCACAGATACGCAGTATTTT
CDR3aa: CASSLQAGQITDTQYF

j_gene: TRBJ1-5
v_gene: TRBV12-3/TRBV12-4
abundance: .
d_gene: .
CDR3nt: TGTGCCAGCAGTTATTGGGACCGACAGGATCAGCCCCAGCATTTT
CDR3aa: CASSYWDRQDQPQHF

j_gene: TRBJ2-5
v_gene: TRBV2
abundance: .
d_gene: TRBD2
CDR3nt: TGTGCCAGCAGTTCCCAGGGACTAGGAGAGACCCAGTACTTC
CDR3aa: CASSSQGLGETQYF

j_gene: TRBJ2-5
v_gene: TRBV7-9
abundance: few
d_gene: .
CDR3nt: TGTGCCAGCAGCCCCCAGTCCCGTGGGGAGACCCAGTACTTC
CDR3aa: CASSPQSRGETQYF

j_gene: TRBJ2-2
v_gene: TRBV5-6
abundance: .
d_gene: TRBD2
CDR3nt: TGTGCCAGCAGTTTTCGGCCCCCTAGCGGTGCCGCGAACACCGGGGAGCTGTTTTTT
CDR3aa: CASSFRPPSGAANTGELFF

j_gene: TRBJ2-5
v_gene: TRBV28
abundance: few
d_gene: TRBD1
CDR3nt: TGTGCCAGCAGTAAGTCAGGAGGCAGGGGGCGAGAGACCCAGTACTTC
CDR3aa: CASSKSGGRGRETQYF

j_gene: TRBJ2-7
v_gene: TRBV7-8
abundance: many
d_gene: .
CDR3nt: TGTGCCAGCAGCTCTAGGGACGTAAACGAAGTGCAGTACTTC
CDR3aa: CASSSRDVNEVQYF

j_gene: TRBJ2-5
v_gene: TRBV7-2
abundance: .
d_gene: TRBD2
CDR3nt: TGTGCCAGCAGCTTACTAGCGGGAGGAGGAGGGGAGACCCAGTACTTC
CDR3aa: CASSLLAGGGGETQYF

j_gene: TRBJ1-2
v_gene: TRBV28
abundance: few
d_gene: .
CDR3nt: TGTGCCAGCAGTCAGTACAGTTACTATGGCTACACCTTC
CDR3aa: CASSQYSYYGYTF

j_gene: TRBJ2-1
v_gene: TRBV11-3
abundance: many
d_gene: TRBD1
CDR3nt: TGTGCCAGCAGCGCACGACAGGGGAGTGAGCAGTTCTTC
CDR3aa: CASSARQGSEQFF

j_gene: TRBJ1-5
v_gene: TRBV28
abundance: .
d_gene: .
CDR3nt: TGTGCCAGCAGTCGTCAGCCCCAGCATTTT
CDR3aa: CASSRQPQHF

j_gene: TRBJ2-3
v_gene: TRBV5-6
abundance: .
d_gene: TRBD2
CDR3nt: TGTGCCAGCAGCGTGCTAGCGGGGGAACTTCGGGACACAGATACGCAGTATTTT
CDR3aa: CASSVLAGELRDTDTQYF

j_gene: TRBJ2-5
v_gene: TRBV7-2
abundance: many
d_gene: .
CDR3nt: TGTGCCAGCAGCTTAGACCGGTGGGGGACCCAGTACTTC
CDR3aa: CASSLDRWGTQYF

j_gene: TRBJ2-7
v_gene: TRBV20-1
abundance: few
d_gene: TRBD1
CDR3nt: TGCAGTGCTAGACCCCCTGGGGACAGACTTTCCTACGAGCAGTACTTC
CDR3aa: CSARPPGDRLSYEQYF

j_gene: TRBJ2-6
v_gene: TRBV5-1
abundance: .
d_gene: .
CDR3nt: TGCGCCAGCAGGCGGTTTGAGGGGACCAACGTCCTGACTTTC
CDR3aa: CASRRFEGTNVLTF

j_gene: TRBJ2-7
v_gene: TRBV7-2
abundance: few
d_gene: TRBD1
CDR3nt: TGTGCCAGCAGCTTAGCAAGGGACAGGGGGCCCTACGAGCAGTACTTC
CDR3aa: CASSLARDRGPYEQYF

j_gene: TRBJ2-2
v_gene: TRBV5-1
abundance: .
d_gene: .
CDR3nt: TGCGCCAGCAGCTTGAGTCAGGGAGTGAACGGGGAGCTGTTTTTT
CDR3aa: CASSLSQGVNGELFF

j_gene: TRBJ1-5
v_gene: TRBV7-6
abundance: many
d_gene: TRBD1
CDR3nt: TGTGCCAGCAGCCGAGGGACAGGTCTCAATCAGCCCCAGCATTTT
CDR3aa: CASSRGTGLNQPQHF

j_gene: TRBJ2-1
v_gene: TRBV7-2
abundance: .
d_gene: .
CDR3nt: TGTGCCAGCAGCTTAGAAGTAACGGTTGTATACAATGAGCAGTTCTTC
CDR3aa: CASSLEVTVVYNEQFF

j_gene: TRBJ1-5
v_gene: TRBV12-3/TRBV12-4
abundance: many
d_gene: TRBD1
CDR3nt: TGTGCCAGCACTCGTGGGACAGTCGCCAATCAGCCCCAGCATTTT
CDR3aa: CASTRGTVANQPQHF

j_gene: TRBJ2-5
v_gene: TRBV7-7
abundance: few
d_gene: TRBD2
CDR3nt: TGTGCCAGCAGCCCTCGCCTGAGCGGGACCCAAGAGACCCAGTACTTC
CDR3aa: CASSPRLSGTQETQYF

j_gene: TRBJ2-1
v_gene: TRBV27
abundance: .
d_gene: .
CDR3nt: TGTGCCAGCAGTTTCCAGGCAGGGGCTTACAATGAGCAGTTCTTC
CDR3aa: CASSFQAGAYNEQFF

j_gene: TRBJ2-2
v_gene: TRBV24-1
abundance: .
d_gene: TRBD1
CDR3nt: TGTGCCACCAGTGATTTGTCCGGGACAGCCAACACCGGGGAGCTGTTTTTT
CDR3aa: CATSDLSGTANTGELFF

j_gene: TRBJ1-1
v_gene: TRBV7-3
abundance: .
d_gene: .
CDR3nt: TGTGCCAGCAGCTTCGGCCGACAGTCCACTGAAGCTTTCTTT
CDR3aa: CASSFGRQSTEAFF

j_gene: TRBJ2-7
v_gene: TRBV6-6
abundance: .
d_gene: TRBD1
CDR3nt: TGTGCCAGCAGTTCGACAGGGGTCCTGGAAGGAGAGCAGTACTTC
CDR3aa: CASSSTGVLEGEQYF

j_gene: TRBJ2-1
v_gene: TRBV6-1
abundance: .
d_gene: TRBD1
CDR3nt: TGTGCCAGCAGTGAACCGGGACAGGTCTTCCATGAGCAGTTCTTC
CDR3aa: CASSEPGQVFHEQFF

j_gene: TRBJ1-2
v_gene: TRBV28
abundance: .
d_gene: .
CDR3nt: TGTGCCAGCAGTTTAGGTGGATCGGGACATGGCTACACCTTC
CDR3aa: CASSLGGSGHGYTF

j_gene: TRBJ2-3
v_gene: TRBV5-4
abundance: .
d_gene: TRBD2
CDR3nt: TGTGCCAGCAGAGGACAAGGGACTAGGGACACAGATACGCAGTATTTT
CDR3aa: CASRGQGTRDTDTQYF

j_gene: TRBJ2-7
v_gene: TRBV7-8
abundance: .
d_gene: .
CDR3nt: TGTGCCAGCAGCTTAGCACGGAAGGGGTCTGTCTACGAGCAGTACTTC
CDR3aa: CASSLARKGSVYEQYF

j_gene: TRBJ2-7
v_gene: TRBV7-8
abundance: .
d_gene: TRBD2
CDR3nt: TGTGCCAGCCGTAGTAGCGGGTCCACCTACGAGCAGTACTTC
CDR3aa: CASRSSGSTYEQYF

j_gene: TRBJ1-2
v_gene: TRBV7-9
abundance: few
d_gene: .
CDR3nt: TGTGCCAGCAGCTTGGGGAGGGCGGCTGGCTACACCTTC
CDR3aa: CASSLGRAAGYTF

j_gene: TRBJ2-7
v_gene: TRBV7-7
abundance: .
d_gene: .
CDR3nt: TGTGCCAGCAGCCCCCAGACAGGCGTATCCTACGAGCAGTACTTC
CDR3aa: CASSPQTGVSYEQYF

j_gene: TRBJ2-7
v_gene: TRBV20-1
abundance: .
d_gene: TRBD2
CDR3nt: TGCAGTGCTACGGGACTATCCTTTACCTACGAGCAGTACTTC
CDR3aa: CSATGLSFTYEQYF

j_gene: TRBJ1-2
v_gene: TRBV20-1
abundance: few
d_gene: TRBD1
CDR3nt: TGCAGTGTTCGTCCGACAGGGATCAGCTATGGCTACACCTTC
CDR3aa: CSVRPTGISYGYTF

j_gene: TRBJ1-2
v_gene: TRBV18
abundance: .
d_gene: .
CDR3nt: TGTGCCAGCTCACCCAGAGAAGGCAGGAGCTACACCTTC
CDR3aa: CASSPREGRSYTF

j_gene: TRBJ2-1
v_gene: TRBV4-1
abundance: .
d_gene: TRBD1
CDR3nt: TGTGCCAGCAGCCAAGTGTTCGGGACAGGGGAGGAGTTCTTC
CDR3aa: CASSQVFGTGEEFF

j_gene: TRBJ2-7
v_gene: TRBV7-2
abundance: .
d_gene: .
CDR3nt: TGTGCCAGCAACTTCAGACTAAGCTCCTACGAGCAGTACTTC
CDR3aa: CASNFRLSSYEQYF

j_gene: TRBJ1-2
v_gene: TRBV6-8
abundance: .
d_gene: .
CDR3nt: TGTGCCAGCAGTTACCTAGGGACGGACAATGGCTACACCTTC
CDR3aa: CASSYLGTDNGYTF

j_gene: TRBJ1-1
v_gene: TRBV28
abundance: .
d_gene: TRBD1
CDR3nt: TGTGCCAGCAGTCGTCGACAGGGCTGGAACACTGAAGCTTTCTTT
CDR3aa: CASSRRQGWNTEAFF

j_gene: TRBJ2-7
v_gene: TRBV7-9
abundance: .
d_gene: .
CDR3nt: TGTGCCAGCAGCCCGTGGGGTCTACCTGACGAGCAGTACTTC
CDR3aa: CASSPWGLPDEQYF

j_gene: TRBJ2-1
v_gene: TRBV29-1
abundance: .
d_gene: .
CDR3nt: TGCAGCGTTGAGGGGGGAAGCGGCTCCTACAATGAGCAGTTCTTC
CDR3aa: CSVEGGSGSYNEQFF

j_gene: TRBJ2-1
v_gene: TRBV11-1
abundance: many
d_gene: .
CDR3nt: TGTGCCAGCAGCTCGGGACTCTACAATGAGCAGTTCTTC
CDR3aa: CASSSGLYNEQFF

j_gene: TRBJ2-3
v_gene: TRBV7-2
abundance: many
d_gene: .
CDR3nt: TGTGCCAGCAGCTTATCATCAGATACGCAGTATTTT
CDR3aa: CASSLSSDTQYF

j_gene: TRBJ1-5
v_gene: TRBV15
abundance: .
d_gene: .
CDR3nt: TGTGCCACCAGGAAGGGTTGGGGAGGCAATCAGCCCCAGCATTTT
CDR3aa: CATRKGWGGNQPQHF

j_gene: TRBJ2-1
v_gene: TRBV7-2
abundance: .
d_gene: .
CDR3nt: TGTGCCAGCAGCTTAGGGTTTTCTAGCCTACTCTACAATGAGCAGTTCTTC
CDR3aa: CASSLGFSSLLYNEQFF

j_gene: TRBJ1-6
v_gene: TRBV20-1
abundance: few
d_gene: .
CDR3nt: TGCAGTGCGATCAACAGGGATTTTAATTCACCCCTCCACTTT
CDR3aa: CSAINRDFNSPLHF

j_gene: TRBJ2-7
v_gene: TRBV7-2
abundance: few
d_gene: .
CDR3nt: TGTGCCAGCAGCCGCCTTTTTGGGGCCTACGAGCAGTACTTC
CDR3aa: CASSRLFGAYEQYF